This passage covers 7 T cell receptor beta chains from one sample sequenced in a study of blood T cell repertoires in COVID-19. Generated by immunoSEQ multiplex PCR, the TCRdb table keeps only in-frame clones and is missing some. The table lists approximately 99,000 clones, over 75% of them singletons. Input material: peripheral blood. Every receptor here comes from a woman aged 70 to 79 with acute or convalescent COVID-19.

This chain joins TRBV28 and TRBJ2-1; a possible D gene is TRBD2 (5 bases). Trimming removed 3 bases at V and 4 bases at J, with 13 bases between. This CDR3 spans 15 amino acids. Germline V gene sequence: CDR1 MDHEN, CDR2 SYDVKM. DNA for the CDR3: TGTGCCAGCAGTTTTCGGGGTCGGAATTACAATGAGCAGTTCTTC. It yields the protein CASSFRGRNYNEQFF. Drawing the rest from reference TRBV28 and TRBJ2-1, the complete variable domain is DVKVTQSSRYLVKRTGEKVFLECVQDMDHENMFWYRQDPGLGLRLIYFSYDVKMKEKGDIPEGYSVSREKKERFSLILESASTNQTSMYLCASSFRGRNYNEQFFGPGTRLTVL.

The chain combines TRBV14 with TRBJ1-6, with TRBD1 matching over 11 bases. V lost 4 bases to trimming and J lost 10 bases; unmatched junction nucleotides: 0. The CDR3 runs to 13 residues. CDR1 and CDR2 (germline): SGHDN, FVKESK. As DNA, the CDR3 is TGTGCCAGCAGCCGGGACAGGGGGTCACCCCTCCACTTT. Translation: CASSRDRGSPLHF.

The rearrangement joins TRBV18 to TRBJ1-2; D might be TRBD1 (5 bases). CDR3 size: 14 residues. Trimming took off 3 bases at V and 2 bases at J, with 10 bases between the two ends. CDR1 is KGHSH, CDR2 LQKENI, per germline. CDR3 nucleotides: TGTGCCAGCTCACCGCCAGGGTTGAACTATGGCTACACCTTC. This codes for CASSPPGLNYGYTF.

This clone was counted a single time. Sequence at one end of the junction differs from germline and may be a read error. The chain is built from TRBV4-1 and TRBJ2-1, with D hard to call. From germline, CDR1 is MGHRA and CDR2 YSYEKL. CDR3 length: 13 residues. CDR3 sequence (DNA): TGCGCCAGCAGCCAAGTAGGCGACAAAGAGCAGTTCTTC. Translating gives CASSQVGDKEQFF.

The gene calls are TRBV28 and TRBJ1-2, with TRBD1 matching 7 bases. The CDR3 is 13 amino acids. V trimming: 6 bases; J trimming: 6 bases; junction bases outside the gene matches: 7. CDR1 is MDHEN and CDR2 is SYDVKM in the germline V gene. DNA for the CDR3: TGTGCCAGCAGCAAAACGGGACAGAATGGCTACACCTTC. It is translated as CASSKTGQNGYTF.

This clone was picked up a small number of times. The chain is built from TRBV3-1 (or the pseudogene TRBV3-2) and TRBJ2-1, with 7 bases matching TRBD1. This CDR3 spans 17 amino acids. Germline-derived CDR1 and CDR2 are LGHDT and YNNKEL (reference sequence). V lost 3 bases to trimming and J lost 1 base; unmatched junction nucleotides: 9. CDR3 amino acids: CASSQADRTTSYNEQFF. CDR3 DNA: TGTGCCAGCAGCCAGGCGGACAGGACGACGTCCTACAATGAGCAGTTCTTC.

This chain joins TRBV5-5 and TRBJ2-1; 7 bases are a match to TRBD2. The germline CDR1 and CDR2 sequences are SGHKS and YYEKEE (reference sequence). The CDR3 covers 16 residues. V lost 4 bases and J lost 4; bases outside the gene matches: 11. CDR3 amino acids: CASSPSSGPAYNEQFF. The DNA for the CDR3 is TGTGCCAGCAGCCCGTCTAGCGGACCAGCTTACAATGAGCAGTTCTTC.